These 29 T cell receptor beta chains share one sample of origin, sequenced in a study of T cell responses to AZD1222 COVID-19 vaccine. Generated by immunoSEQ multiplex PCR, the TCRdb table keeps only in-frame clones and is missing some. This sample has 150,000 to 200,000 clones, with 90% found just once. Material: peripheral blood, obtained 28 days after the second dose of the MenACWY control vaccine. The receptor set was obtained from an adult who received the MenACWY meningococcal vaccine as a control.

The chain employs TRBV6-5 and TRBJ2-6; maybe TRBD1 (6 bases). Germline V gives CDR1 MNHEY, CDR2 SVGAGI. The CDR3 has 14 residues. Between the trimmed V and J ends, which lost 6 bases and 1 base, there was a span of 7 bases. In nucleotides, the CDR3 is TGTGCCAGCAGCCAGGGGTCTGGGGCCAACGTCCTGACTTTC. It translates to CASSQGSGANVLTF.

The chain links TRBV24-1 to TRBJ2-2; 7 bases line up with TRBD2. This CDR3 spans 14 amino acids. Looked up from germline, CDR1 is KGHDR and CDR2 is SFDVKD. Trimming cost V 4 bases and J 7 bases; bases outside gene matches: 5. The CDR3 is CATSERGSVGELFF. CDR3 in DNA: TGTGCCACCAGTGAGCGGGGGTCGGTCGGGGAGCTGTTTTTT.

This clone was counted a few times. The chain employs TRBV10-2 and TRBJ1-3, with D perhaps matching TRBD1 (6 bases). V was pared by 6 bases and J by 3 bases, with 15 bases between. Per the germline V gene, CDR1 is WSHSY and CDR2 is SAAADI. This CDR3 contains 15 residues. CDR3 in amino acids: CASSPDRSGGNTIYF. CDR3 nucleotides: TGCGCCAGCAGCCCAGACAGGTCGGGTGGAAACACCATATATTTT.

This clone was detected once. DNA of the CDR3: TGCGCCAGCAGCCAAGGCGTCCAAGTTGAGGGGCCATGGGGCACTGAAGCTTTCTTT. This codes for CASSQGVQVEGPWGTEAFF. The chain recombines TRBV4-3 with TRBJ1-1, with TRBD1 as a possible D gene (5 bases). Trimming left V 1 base short and J 4 bases short, with 25 bases between. CDR1 is LGHNA, CDR2 YSLEER, per germline. The CDR3 runs 19 residues.

This clone was counted once. This chain links TRBV19 with TRBJ1-4, with D perhaps matching TRBD1 (5 bases). CDR1 is LNHDA and CDR2 is SQIVND in the germline V gene (reference sequence). This CDR3 has 15 residues. Between the trimmed V and J ends, which lost 7 bases and 8 bases, there was a span of 20 bases. CDR3 in DNA: TGTGCCAGTACCTCGACAGCCTCGAGGAGGGAAAAACTGTTTTTT. Translated, it gives CASTSTASRREKLFF. Supplemented by reference TRBV19 and TRBJ1-4, the full variable domain reads DGGITQSPKYLFRKEGQNVTLSCEQNLNHDAMYWYRQDPGQGLRLIYYSQIVNDFQKGDIAEGYSVSREKKESFPLTVTSAQKNPTAFYLCASTSTASRREKLFFGSGTQLSVL.

The J gene is TRBJ2-5, the V gene TRBV7-2; D is perhaps TRBD2 (6 bases). Trimming pared 0 bases from V and 1 base from J, leaving 9 bases between. The V gene's germline CDR1 is SGHTA and CDR2 FQGNSA. The CDR3 has 15 residues. The CDR3 bases are TGTGCCAGCAGCTTAGCGCGGGGTCCCCAAGAGACCCAGTACTTC. As protein: CASSLARGPQETQYF.

The rearrangement uses TRBV2 and TRBJ2-2; 8 bases match TRBD1. V gave up 3 bases and J gave up 7 bases; unmatched junction bases: 7. Germline V lookup: CDR1 SNHLY, CDR2 FYNNEI. This CDR3 comprises 15 residues. CDR3 in DNA: TGTGCCAGCAGTGATTTAGGACAGGGTGGCGGGGAGCTGTTTTTT. Translating it yields CASSDLGQGGGELFF.

V usage is TRBV20-1 and J usage is TRBJ1-1; D is ambiguous. The CDR3 spans 11 residues. Germline V gene lookup returns CDR1 DFQATT and CDR2 SNEGSKA (reference sequence). The CDR3 DNA follows: TGCAGCCCCGGGAGATTGACTGAAGCTTTCTTT. Translating it yields CSPGRLTEAFF.

The J gene is TRBJ2-2, the V gene TRBV4-3; D perhaps matches TRBD1 (6 bases). This CDR3 is built from 16 residues. V was pared by 1 base and J by 5 bases, with 14 bases between. The germline gives CDR1 LGHNA, CDR2 YSLEER. The CDR3 is CASSQGVRGKTGELFF. The CDR3 region has the DNA TGCGCCAGCAGCCAAGGGGTCAGGGGAAAGACCGGGGAGCTGTTTTTT.

This clone was recorded once. V usage is TRBV11-1 and J usage is TRBJ1-2; D remains unclear. The CDR3 is 15 amino acids. The V gene's germline CDR1 is SGHAT and CDR2 FQDESV (reference sequence). Trimming took 2 bases from V and 2 from J, leaving 12 bases between them. The DNA of the CDR3 is TGTGCCAGCAGCTTAAAGAATAAAGGAAACTATGGCTACACCTTC. It translates to CASSLKNKGNYGYTF.

The V gene is TRBV7-9, the J gene TRBJ1-6; D not certain. CDR1 is SEHNR, CDR2 FQNEAQ, per germline (reference sequence). CDR3 length equals 15 residues. The V end was cut by 6 bases, the J end by 5 bases, with 14 bases between. CDR3 coding DNA: TGTGCCAGCAGTAGACAAGAGGCCCATAATTCACCCCTCCACTTT. The encoded protein is CASSRQEAHNSPLHF. The variable domain in full, completed from reference TRBV7-9 and TRBJ1-6, reads DTGVSQNPRHKITKRGQNVTFRCDPISEHNRLYWYRQTLGQGPEFLTYFQNEAQLEKSRLLSDRFSAERPKGSFSTLEIQRTEQGDSAMYLCASSRQEAHNSPLHFGNGTRLTVT.

This chain's CDR3 is CASSYSRQNQPQHF. Here the CDR3 DNA reads TGTGCCAGCAGTTACTCCCGTCAGAATCAGCCCCAGCATTTT. The chain carries TRBV6-6 and TRBJ1-5, with D hard to call. CDR1 and CDR2 (germline): MNHNY, SVGAGI (reference sequence). The CDR3 is 14 residues long. The ends were cut back, 0 bases at V and 4 bases at J, with 7 bases in the middle.

This sequence joins TRBV7-3 and TRBJ1-4, with unresolved D. The CDR3 is 15 amino acids. The germline V gene has CDR1 SGHTA and CDR2 FQGTGA. Between the trimmed V and J ends, which lost 0 bases and 8 bases, there was a span of 13 bases. The CDR3 protein is CASSLTGGLGEKLFF. The CDR3 DNA sequence: TGTGCCAGCAGCTTAACGGGAGGGTTGGGAGAAAAACTGTTTTTT.

This clone was counted between two and nine times. V is TRBV2 and J is TRBJ2-2; TRBD1 aligns across 8 bases. The CDR3 is 19 amino acids. Germline V CDR1 and CDR2: SNHLY, FYNNEI. The V segment lost 6 bases and the J segment 6 bases; nucleotides outside the gene matches: 21. In DNA, the CDR3 is TGTGCCAGCAGCTTCTCACCTCACGTCGGACAGGGCGGCCCCGGGGAGCTGTTTTTT. This translates into CASSFSPHVGQGGPGELFF.

V is TRBV28 and J is TRBJ1-1, with D perhaps matching TRBD1 (5 bases). V was shortened by 3 bases and J by 6 bases, with 14 bases between the two germline ends. The CDR3 covers 14 residues. Germline lookup yields CDR1 MDHEN and CDR2 SYDVKM. In nucleotides, the CDR3 is TGTGCCAGCAGTTTGGGGGGGAATGTTCCTGAAGCTTTCTTT. Its protein is CASSLGGNVPEAFF.

The rearrangement uses TRBV12-3 or TRBV12-4 and TRBJ2-1, with TRBD2 identical over 7 bases. This CDR3 region has 11 residues. V dropped 8 bases and J dropped 9; count of bases not matched to a gene: 4. The CDR3 bases are TGTGCCAGCGGGGGGGGGACTGAGCAGTTCTTC. Its protein is CASGGGTEQFF.

This chain connects TRBV5-4 to TRBJ2-7; 11 bases align to TRBD2. This CDR3 is built from 17 residues. Per germline, CDR1 SGHNT and CDR2 YYREEE (reference sequence). The ends lost 3 bases at V and 3 bases at J; junction bases unmatched: 11. The CDR3 DNA follows: TGTGCCAGCAGCTCACCCACCGGGACTAGCGGCTTCTACGAGCAGTACTTC. Residues: CASSSPTGTSGFYEQYF.

The gene calls are TRBV28 and TRBJ2-3; 10 bases match TRBD2. V lost 6 bases to trimming and J lost 2 bases; unmatched junction nucleotides: 5. CDR3 length: 15 amino acids. Germline CDR1 is MDHEN and CDR2 is SYDVKM. CDR3 residues: CASRDTSGNTDTQYF. The CDR3 region has the DNA TGTGCCAGCAGGGACACTAGCGGGAACACAGATACGCAGTATTTT.

J is TRBJ2-1 and V is TRBV27; weak D call: TRBD1 (5 bases). Germline lookup yields CDR1 MNHEY and CDR2 SMNVEV (reference sequence). With 7 bases removed from V and 9 bases from J, the gap between germline ends came to 19 bases. This CDR3 spans 14 amino acids. The CDR3 nucleotides read TGTGCCAGCACCCTTGGGGCAGGGAAGGGTGAGCAGTTCTTC. Protein product: CASTLGAGKGEQFF.

The gene calls are TRBV27 and TRBJ1-2, with D tentatively TRBD1 (5 bases). The CDR3 runs 15 residues. V lost 6 bases and J 4 bases, leaving 18 bases between the germline ends. CDR1 and CDR2 (germline): MNHEY, SMNVEV (reference sequence). CDR3 DNA: TGTGCCAGCAGCCCGACAGAGTATTGGGTCTATGGCTACACCTTC. Translating it yields CASSPTEYWVYGYTF.

This clone was recorded only once. This chain links TRBV7-9 with TRBJ1-1; D is ambiguous. The CDR3 is 11 amino acids. Germline lookup yields CDR1 SEHNR and CDR2 FQNEAQ (reference sequence). The V and J ends lost 5 bases and 2 bases respectively, with 3 bases between them. The CDR3 protein is CASSRNTEAFF. The DNA of the CDR3 is TGTGCCAGCAGCCGTAACACTGAAGCTTTCTTT.

The rearrangement uses TRBV28 and TRBJ1-1, with D unresolved. V lost 3 bases to trimming and J lost 1 base, with 6 bases between them. This CDR3 has 13 amino acids. Germline V gene lookup returns CDR1 MDHEN and CDR2 SYDVKM. The CDR3 is CASSFVGNTEAFF. CDR3 sequence (DNA): TGTGCCAGCAGTTTTGTAGGGAACACTGAAGCTTTCTTT.

The V gene is TRBV3-1 (or the pseudogene TRBV3-2), the J gene TRBJ1-2; D not resolved. V was shortened by 1 base and J by 8 bases, with 17 bases between the two germline ends. From germline, CDR1 is LGHDT and CDR2 YNNKEL (reference sequence). The CDR3 extends over 15 amino acids. As DNA, the CDR3 is TGTGCCAGCAGCCAAGGTGTGGACTATGCAAGCGGCTACACCTTC. Protein sequence: CASSQGVDYASGYTF.

The chain is built from TRBV6-2 or TRBV6-3 and TRBJ1-1; D unclear. Trimming took 5 bases from V and 7 from J, leaving 8 bases between them. Per the germline V gene, CDR1 is MNHEY and CDR2 is SVGEGT. The CDR3 consists of 11 residues. The CDR3 sequence: CASSQPGEAFF. The CDR3 region has the DNA TGTGCCAGCAGTCAGCCCGGTGAAGCTTTCTTT.

The sample holds a few counts of this clone. CDR3 protein: CASSLRQALNQPQHF. As DNA, the CDR3 is TGTGCCAGTAGTTTGCGACAGGCCCTCAATCAGCCCCAGCATTTT. The chain recombines TRBV19 with TRBJ1-5; D perhaps matches TRBD1 (6 bases). The CDR3 contains 15 residues. Deletions cut 5 bases from V and 3 bases from J, with 14 bases between. Germline lookup yields CDR1 LNHDA and CDR2 SQIVND (reference sequence).

The rearrangement uses TRBV5-4 and TRBJ2-3, with 9 bases matching TRBD1. Germline values: CDR1 SGHNT, CDR2 YYREEE (reference sequence). This CDR3 contains 13 residues. V was clipped by 3 bases and J by 6 bases; unmatched bases: 2. Here the CDR3 reads CASSWDRADTQYF. Written as DNA, the CDR3 is TGTGCCAGCAGCTGGGACAGGGCTGATACGCAGTATTTT.

The gene calls are TRBV5-4 and TRBJ2-4; no definite D call. CDR1 SGHNT and CDR2 YYREEE come from the germline V gene (reference sequence). Trimming shortened V by 0 bases and J by 1 base, and 8 bases separated the two germline ends. This CDR3 region has 15 residues. CDR3 sequence reads: CASSLAGGAKNIQYF. As DNA, the CDR3 is TGTGCCAGCAGCTTGGCCGGTGGGGCCAAAAACATTCAGTACTTC.

The chain is built from TRBV18 and TRBJ1-5; D call uncertain. The CDR3 sequence is 14 residues long. Per germline, CDR1 KGHSH and CDR2 LQKENI. Trimming left V 3 bases short and J 0 bases short, with 6 bases between. The CDR3 protein is CASSPRDSNQPQHF. CDR3 sequence (DNA): TGTGCCAGCTCACCTAGGGATAGCAATCAGCCCCAGCATTTT.

This chain joins TRBV29-1 and TRBJ1-2; TRBD1 aligns across 9 bases. CDR1 SQVTM and CDR2 ANQGSEA come from the germline V gene. The CDR3 has 13 amino acids. Trimming at V came to 4 bases and at J to 3 bases, leaving 3 bases not matched to a gene. The CDR3: CSVATGGDYGYTF. CDR3 DNA sequence: TGCAGCGTTGCGACAGGGGGGGACTATGGCTACACCTTC.